The present entry profiles one T cell receptor (beta chain) with its context. Its antigen is not known. Sorted regulatory T cells were CD4-positive, CD25-high and CD127-low or negative. These data come from a study of B cell selection in AIRE deficiency. The study's findings and limits: In TCRBV usage, CDR3 length and diversity, patient Tconv and Treg cells matched healthy donors. Shorter CDR3s marked shared Treg sequences, biased toward few non-templated insertions. Around 30% of healthy-shared Treg sequences were found among patient Tconv cells.

Original data processing: Around 50,000 patient and 9.56x10^4 healthy donor TCRbeta sequences came from Tregs. Assay: immunoSEQ multiplex PCR; the TCRdb copy retains only in-frame clones and omits some. That table supplies the V and J calls and clone size; D and trimming were determined from the DNA. The sample lists about 21,000 clones, about 95% seen once, with roughly 2.1% in the top ten. The trim removed 2 bases at V and 3 bases at J, leaving 5 bases unmatched. The CDR3 runs to 15 residues. Germline loops: CDR1 ENHRY, CDR2 SYGVKD. The material sequenced was Tregs sorted from PBMCs. The sequence was collected from a human donor with AIRE deficiency. This chain joins TRBV10-3 and TRBJ2-7, with 9 bases fitting TRBD2. The CDR3 region is CAISERAGGIYEQYF. CDR3 nucleotide sequence: TGTGCCATCAGTGAGAGAGCGGGAGGTATCTACGAGCAGTACTTC.